The 8 T cell receptor beta chains below all came from one sample that was sequenced in a study of vaccination and CD4 T cells after COVID-19. Which antigens these TCRs recognize remains unknown. Regarding treatment: approximately nine-day PBMC culture with coronavirus spike peptide pools or control peptides (ViraFEST assay). According to the study, CD4+ T cells from the unexposed donor were gathered ahead of the COVID-19 pandemic (2011-2018). Sequencing of cultured CD4+ T cell DNA used the Oncomine TCR Beta short-read assay. TCRdb redid the calling of the PCR reads with MiXCR, one entry per CDR3 protein. The sample records 9,000 to 10,000 distinct CDR3 sequences, 30% to 40% being singletons. What was sequenced was CD4+ T cells from blood, cultured in vitro. The source of these receptors is a human donor in good health.

The J gene is TRBJ2-7, the V gene TRBV7-9; either TRBD1 or TRBD2 may supply D (5 bases each). CDR1 is SEHNR, CDR2 FQNEAQ, per germline (reference sequence). V was pared by 3 bases and J by 4 bases, with 13 bases between. The CDR3 spans 14 residues. The CDR3 reads CASSFGGREYEQYF. In DNA form, the CDR3 reads TGTGCCAGCAGCTTTGGCGGCAGGGAGTACGAGCAGTACTTC.

This chain links TRBV4-1 with TRBJ2-5, with 9 bases lining up with TRBD1. Per germline, CDR1 MGHRA and CDR2 YSYEKL. Trimming removed 5 bases from V and 5 bases from J; junction bases left unmatched: 9. CDR3 size: 15 residues. The CDR3 region has the DNA TGCGCCAGCAGCTATACAGGGGGCAATTGGGAGACCCAGTACTTC. Translation gives CASSYTGGNWETQYF.

The chain is built from TRBV5-3 and TRBJ2-7; D unresolved. TRBV5-3 is annotated as an ORF whose role is uncertain. V was clipped by 3 bases and J by 2 bases, with 18 bases between them. CDR3 length equals 16 residues. The DNA of the CDR3 is TGTGCCAGAAGCTGTTACAACGACATCCCTCCCTACGAGCAGTACTTC. Translated: CARSCYNDIPPYEQYF.

This rearrangement joins TRBV12-3 or TRBV12-4 to TRBJ1-1, with D possibly being TRBD1 (5 bases). This CDR3 is 12 amino acids long. The V end was cut by 4 bases, the J end by 10 bases, with 13 bases between. The CDR3: CASSSRVSIAFF. CDR3 DNA sequence: TGTGCCAGCAGTTCCAGGGTATCGATAGCTTTCTTT.

The chain is built from TRBV6-1 and TRBJ2-3, with D possibly matching TRBD1 (5 bases). V shed 7 bases and J shed 4 bases, with 12 bases lying between them. Germline V gives CDR1 MNHNS, CDR2 SASEGT. The CDR3 is 13 residues long. DNA for the CDR3: TGTGCCAGCACCCAGGGTTGGCCAGATACGCAGTATTTT. The encoded protein is CASTQGWPDTQYF.

This clonotype was observed a handful of times. The chain links TRBV20-1 to TRBJ1-6, with D possibly matching TRBD1 (5 bases). Looked up from germline, CDR1 is DFQATT and CDR2 is SNEGSKA (reference sequence). There are 13 residues in the CDR3. V was trimmed by 1 base and J by 6 bases, leaving 7 bases between them. The DNA of the CDR3 is TGCAGTGCTAGAGTACAGGTTAATTCACCCCTCCACTTT. Translated: CSARVQVNSPLHF.

This chain uses TRBV19 with TRBJ2-7; a weak D match, TRBD1 (6 bases). The ends were cut back, 5 bases at V and 1 base at J, with 18 bases in the middle. The CDR3 is made up of 16 amino acids. Germline values: CDR1 LNHDA, CDR2 SQIVND (reference sequence). CDR3 sequence (DNA): TGTGCCAGTAGTCCCAAAGTACAGGGTTGGTCCTACGAGCAGTACTTC. Its translation: CASSPKVQGWSYEQYF.

The J gene is TRBJ1-1, the V gene TRBV11-3; D is unresolved. From germline, CDR1 is SGHNT and CDR2 YENEEA. The CDR3 extends over 12 amino acids. V dropped 1 base and J dropped 1 base, with 1 base sitting between them. As DNA, the CDR3 is TGTGCCAGCAGCTTAGCGAACACTGAAGCTTTCTTT. It yields the protein CASSLANTEAFF.